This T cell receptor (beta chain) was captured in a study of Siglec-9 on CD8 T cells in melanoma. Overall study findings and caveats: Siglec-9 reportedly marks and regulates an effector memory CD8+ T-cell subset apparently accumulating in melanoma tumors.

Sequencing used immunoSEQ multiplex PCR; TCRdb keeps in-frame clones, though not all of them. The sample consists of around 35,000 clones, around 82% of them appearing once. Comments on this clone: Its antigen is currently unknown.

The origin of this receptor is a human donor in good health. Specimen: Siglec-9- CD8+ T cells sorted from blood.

CDR3 sequence (DNA): TGTGCCTGGAGTGATTCGGGGGGGCCAACCGGGGAGCTGTTTTTT. The encoded protein is CAWSDSGGPTGELFF. V usage is TRBV30 and J usage is TRBJ2-2, with 8 bases aligning to TRBD2. Germline V gene data show CDR1 as GTSNPN and CDR2 as SVGIG (reference sequence). V gave up 1 base and J gave up 5 bases; unmatched junction bases: 6. The CDR3 covers 15 residues.